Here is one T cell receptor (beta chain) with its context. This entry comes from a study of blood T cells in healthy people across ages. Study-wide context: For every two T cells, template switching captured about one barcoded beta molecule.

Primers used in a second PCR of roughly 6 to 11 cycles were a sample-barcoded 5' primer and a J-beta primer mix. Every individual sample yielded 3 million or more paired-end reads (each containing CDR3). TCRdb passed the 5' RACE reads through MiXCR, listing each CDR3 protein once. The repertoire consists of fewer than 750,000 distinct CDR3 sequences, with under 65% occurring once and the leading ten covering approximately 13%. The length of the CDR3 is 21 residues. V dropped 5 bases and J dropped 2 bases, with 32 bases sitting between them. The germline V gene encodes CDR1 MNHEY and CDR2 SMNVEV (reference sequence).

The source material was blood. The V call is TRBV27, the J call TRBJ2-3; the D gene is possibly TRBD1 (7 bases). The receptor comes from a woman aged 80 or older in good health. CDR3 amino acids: CASSTHRGTLLGGQITDTQYF. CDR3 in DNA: TGTGCCAGCAGTACTCACAGGGGAACCCTCTTAGGAGGGCAGATCACAGATACGCAGTATTTT.